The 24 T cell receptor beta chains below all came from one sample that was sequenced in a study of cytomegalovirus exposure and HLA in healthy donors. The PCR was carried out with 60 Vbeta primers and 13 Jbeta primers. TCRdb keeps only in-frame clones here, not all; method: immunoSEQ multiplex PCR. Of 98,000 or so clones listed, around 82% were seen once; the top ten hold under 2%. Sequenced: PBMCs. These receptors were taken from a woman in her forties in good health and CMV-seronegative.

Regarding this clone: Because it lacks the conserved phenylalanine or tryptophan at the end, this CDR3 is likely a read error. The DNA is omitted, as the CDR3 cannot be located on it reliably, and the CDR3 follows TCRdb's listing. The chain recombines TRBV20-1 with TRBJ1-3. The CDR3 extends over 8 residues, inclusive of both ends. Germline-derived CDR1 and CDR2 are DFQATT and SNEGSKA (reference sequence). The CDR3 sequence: CSSPLEVA.

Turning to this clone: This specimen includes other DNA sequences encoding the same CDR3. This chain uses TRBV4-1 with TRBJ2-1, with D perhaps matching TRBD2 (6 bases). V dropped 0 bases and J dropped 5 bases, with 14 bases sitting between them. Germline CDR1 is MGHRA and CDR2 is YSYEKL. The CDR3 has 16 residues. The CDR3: CASSQERGGEHNEQFF. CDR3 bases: TGCGCCAGCAGCCAAGAGCGAGGAGGGGAACACAATGAGCAGTTCTTC.

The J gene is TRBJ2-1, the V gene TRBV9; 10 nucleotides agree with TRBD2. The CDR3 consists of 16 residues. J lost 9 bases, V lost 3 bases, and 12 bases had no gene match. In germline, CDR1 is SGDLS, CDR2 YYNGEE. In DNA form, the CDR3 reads TGTGCCAGCAGCGCCCGAGGAGCGGGAGGGCCTAGTGAGCAGTTCTTC. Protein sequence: CASSARGAGGPSEQFF.

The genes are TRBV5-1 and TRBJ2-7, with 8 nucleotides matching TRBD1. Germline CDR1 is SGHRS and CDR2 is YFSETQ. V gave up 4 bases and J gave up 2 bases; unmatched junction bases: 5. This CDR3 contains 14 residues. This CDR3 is CASSRPGQAYEQYF. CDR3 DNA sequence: TGCGCCAGCAGCCGTCCGGGACAGGCCTACGAGCAGTACTTC.

The CDR3 nucleotides read TGTGCCAGCTCAAGAGGATTGGGTGAAAAACTGTTTTTT. It encodes CASSRGLGEKLFF. The chain uses TRBV18 and TRBJ1-4; D uncertain. This CDR3 has 13 amino acids. Germline values: CDR1 KGHSH, CDR2 LQKENI. Trimming pared 5 bases from V and 7 bases from J, leaving 11 bases between.

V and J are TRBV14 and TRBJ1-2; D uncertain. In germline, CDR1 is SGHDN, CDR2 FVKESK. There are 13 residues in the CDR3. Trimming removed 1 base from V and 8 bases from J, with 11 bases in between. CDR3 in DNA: TGTGCCAGCAGCCAAGGGACGGACTGGGGCTACACCTTC. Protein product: CASSQGTDWGYTF.

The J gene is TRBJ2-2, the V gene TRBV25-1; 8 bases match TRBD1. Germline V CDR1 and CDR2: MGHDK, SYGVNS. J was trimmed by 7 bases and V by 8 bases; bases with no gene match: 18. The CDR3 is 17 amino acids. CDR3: CASGLFKRTGSIGELFF. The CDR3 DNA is TGTGCCAGCGGCCTATTCAAAAGGACAGGGTCGATCGGGGAGCTGTTTTTT.

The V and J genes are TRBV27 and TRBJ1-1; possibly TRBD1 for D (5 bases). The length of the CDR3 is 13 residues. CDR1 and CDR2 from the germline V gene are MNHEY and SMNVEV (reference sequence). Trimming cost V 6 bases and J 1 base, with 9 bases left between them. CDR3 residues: CASRRQTNTEAFF. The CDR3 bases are TGTGCCAGCAGGAGACAGACGAACACTGAAGCTTTCTTT.

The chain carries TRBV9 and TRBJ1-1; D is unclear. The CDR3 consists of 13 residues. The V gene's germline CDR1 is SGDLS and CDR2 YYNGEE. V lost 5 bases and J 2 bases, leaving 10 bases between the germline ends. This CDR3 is CASSLNSNTEAFF. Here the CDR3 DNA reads TGTGCCAGCAGTCTAAACAGTAACACTGAAGCTTTCTTT. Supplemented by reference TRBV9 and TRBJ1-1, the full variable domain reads DSGVTQTPKHLITATGQRVTLRCSPRSGDLSVYWYQQSLDQGLQFLIQYYNGEERAKGNILERFSAQQFPDLHSELNLSSLELGDSALYFCASSLNSNTEAFFGQGTRLTVV.

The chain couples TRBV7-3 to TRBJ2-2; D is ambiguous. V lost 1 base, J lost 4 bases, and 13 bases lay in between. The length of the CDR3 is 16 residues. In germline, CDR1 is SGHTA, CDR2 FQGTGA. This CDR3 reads CASSLKAQAGTGELFF. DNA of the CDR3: TGTGCCAGCAGCTTAAAAGCCCAAGCAGGCACCGGGGAGCTGTTTTTT.

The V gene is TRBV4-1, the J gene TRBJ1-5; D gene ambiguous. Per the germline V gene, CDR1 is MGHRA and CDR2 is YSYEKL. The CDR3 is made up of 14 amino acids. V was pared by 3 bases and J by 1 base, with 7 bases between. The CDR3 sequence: CASSHALSNQPQHF. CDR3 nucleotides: TGCGCCAGCAGCCACGCCCTAAGCAATCAGCCCCAGCATTTT.

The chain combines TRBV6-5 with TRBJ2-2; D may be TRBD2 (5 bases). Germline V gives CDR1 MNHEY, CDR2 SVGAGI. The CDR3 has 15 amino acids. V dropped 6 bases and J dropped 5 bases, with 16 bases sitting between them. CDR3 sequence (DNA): TGTGCCAGCAGCCTACGGCCGCCGGGGACCGGGGAGCTGTTTTTT. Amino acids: CASSLRPPGTGELFF.

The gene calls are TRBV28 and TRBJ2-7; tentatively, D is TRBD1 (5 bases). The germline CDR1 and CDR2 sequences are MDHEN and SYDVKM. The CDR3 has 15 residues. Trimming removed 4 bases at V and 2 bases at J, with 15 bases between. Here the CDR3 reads CASSWARGQTYEQYF. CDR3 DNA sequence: TGTGCCAGCAGTTGGGCAAGGGGCCAAACCTACGAGCAGTACTTC.

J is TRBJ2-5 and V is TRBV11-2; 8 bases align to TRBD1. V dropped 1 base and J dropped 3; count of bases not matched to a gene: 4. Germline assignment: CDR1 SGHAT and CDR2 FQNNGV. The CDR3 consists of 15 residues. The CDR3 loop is CASSLAGQEKETQYF. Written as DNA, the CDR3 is TGTGCCAGCAGCTTAGCGGGACAGGAGAAAGAGACCCAGTACTTC.

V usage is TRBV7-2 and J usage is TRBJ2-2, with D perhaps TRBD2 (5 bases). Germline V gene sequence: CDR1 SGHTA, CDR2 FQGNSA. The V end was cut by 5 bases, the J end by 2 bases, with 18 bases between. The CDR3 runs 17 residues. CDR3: CASSTSRFGVNTGELFF. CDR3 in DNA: TGTGCCAGCAGCACCTCCAGGTTCGGGGTCAACACCGGGGAGCTGTTTTTT. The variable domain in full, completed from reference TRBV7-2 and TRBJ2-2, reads GAGVSQSPSNKVTEKGKDVELRCDPISGHTALYWYRQSLGQGLEFLIYFQGNSAPDKSGLPSDRFSAERTGGSVSTLTIQRTQQEDSAVYLCASSTSRFGVNTGELFFGEGSRLTVL.

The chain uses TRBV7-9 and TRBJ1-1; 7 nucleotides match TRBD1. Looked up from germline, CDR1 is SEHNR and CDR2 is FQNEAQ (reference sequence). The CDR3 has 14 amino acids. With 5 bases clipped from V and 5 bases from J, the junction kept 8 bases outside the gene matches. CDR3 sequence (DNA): TGTGCCAGCAGCGTACAGGGGTTCGGTACTGAAGCTTTCTTT. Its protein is CASSVQGFGTEAFF. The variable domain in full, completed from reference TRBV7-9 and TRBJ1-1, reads DTGVSQNPRHKITKRGQNVTFRCDPISEHNRLYWYRQTLGQGPEFLTYFQNEAQLEKSRLLSDRFSAERPKGSFSTLEIQRTEQGDSAMYLCASSVQGFGTEAFFGQGTRLTVV.

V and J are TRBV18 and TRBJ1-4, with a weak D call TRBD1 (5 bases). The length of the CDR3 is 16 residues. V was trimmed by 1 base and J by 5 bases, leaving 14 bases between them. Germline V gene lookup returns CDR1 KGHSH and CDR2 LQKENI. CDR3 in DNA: TGTGCCAGCTCACCACGCACCGGGACTTCGAATGAAAAACTGTTTTTT. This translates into CASSPRTGTSNEKLFF.

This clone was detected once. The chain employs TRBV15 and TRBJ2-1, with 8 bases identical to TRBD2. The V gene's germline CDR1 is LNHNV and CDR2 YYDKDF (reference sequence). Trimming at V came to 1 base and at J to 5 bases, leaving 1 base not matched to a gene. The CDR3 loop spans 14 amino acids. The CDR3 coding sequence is TGTGCCACCAGCAGAGTGGGACTAGACAATGAGCAGTTCTTC. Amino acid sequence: CATSRVGLDNEQFF.

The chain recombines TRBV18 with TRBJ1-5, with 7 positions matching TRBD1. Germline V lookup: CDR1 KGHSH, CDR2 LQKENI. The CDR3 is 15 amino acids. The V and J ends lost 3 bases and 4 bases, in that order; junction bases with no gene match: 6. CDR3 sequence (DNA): TGTGCCAGCTCACCCGACGGGACAGATAATCAGCCCCAGCATTTT. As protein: CASSPDGTDNQPQHF.

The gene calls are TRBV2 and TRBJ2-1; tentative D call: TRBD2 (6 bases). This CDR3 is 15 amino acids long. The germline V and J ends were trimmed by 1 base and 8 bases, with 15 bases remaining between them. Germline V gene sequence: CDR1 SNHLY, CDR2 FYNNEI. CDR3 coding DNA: TGTGCCAGCAGTGAAGGGCCCGAGCGCGGGGATGAGCAGTTCTTC. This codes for CASSEGPERGDEQFF. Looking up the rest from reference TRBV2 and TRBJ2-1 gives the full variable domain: EPEVTQTPSHQVTQMGQEVILRCVPISNHLYFYWYRQILGQKVEFLVSFYNNEISEKSEIFDDQFSVERPDGSNFTLKIRSTKLEDSAMYFCASSEGPERGDEQFFGPGTRLTVL.

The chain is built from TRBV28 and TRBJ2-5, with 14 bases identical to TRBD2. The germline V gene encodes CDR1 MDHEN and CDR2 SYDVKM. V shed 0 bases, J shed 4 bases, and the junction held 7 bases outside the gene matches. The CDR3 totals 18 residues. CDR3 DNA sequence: TGTGCCAGCAGTTTATGGGGGACTAGCGGGAGTAAGGGAGAGACCCAGTACTTC. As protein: CASSLWGTSGSKGETQYF. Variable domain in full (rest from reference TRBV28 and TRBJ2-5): DVKVTQSSRYLVKRTGEKVFLECVQDMDHENMFWYRQDPGLGLRLIYFSYDVKMKEKGDIPEGYSVSREKKERFSLILESASTNQTSMYLCASSLWGTSGSKGETQYFGPGTRLLVL.

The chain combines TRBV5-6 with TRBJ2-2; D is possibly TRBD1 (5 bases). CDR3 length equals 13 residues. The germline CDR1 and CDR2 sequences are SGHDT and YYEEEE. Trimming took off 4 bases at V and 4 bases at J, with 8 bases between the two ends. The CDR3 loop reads CASSVQGTGELFF. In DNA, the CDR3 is TGTGCCAGCAGCGTCCAGGGCACCGGGGAGCTGTTTTTT.

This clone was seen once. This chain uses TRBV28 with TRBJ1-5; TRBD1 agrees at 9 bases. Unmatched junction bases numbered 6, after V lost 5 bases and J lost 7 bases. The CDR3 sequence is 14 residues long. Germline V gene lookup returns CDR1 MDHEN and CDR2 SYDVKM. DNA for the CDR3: TGTGCCAGCAGTCATGGGACAGGGTCGCAGCCCCAGCATTTT. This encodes CASSHGTGSQPQHF.

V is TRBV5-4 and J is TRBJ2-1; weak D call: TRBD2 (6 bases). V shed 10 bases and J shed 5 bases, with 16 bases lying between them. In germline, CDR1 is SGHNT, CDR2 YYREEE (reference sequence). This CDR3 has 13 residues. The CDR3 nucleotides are TGTGCCCTCGTTGATGGAGGGAACAATGAGCAGTTCTTC. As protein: CALVDGGNNEQFF. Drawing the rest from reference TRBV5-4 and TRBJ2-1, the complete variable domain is ETGVTQSPTHLIKTRGQQVTLRCSSQSGHNTVSWYQQALGQGPQFIFQYYREEENGRGNFPPRFSGLQFPNYSSELNVNALELDDSALYLCALVDGGNNEQFFGPGTRLTVL.